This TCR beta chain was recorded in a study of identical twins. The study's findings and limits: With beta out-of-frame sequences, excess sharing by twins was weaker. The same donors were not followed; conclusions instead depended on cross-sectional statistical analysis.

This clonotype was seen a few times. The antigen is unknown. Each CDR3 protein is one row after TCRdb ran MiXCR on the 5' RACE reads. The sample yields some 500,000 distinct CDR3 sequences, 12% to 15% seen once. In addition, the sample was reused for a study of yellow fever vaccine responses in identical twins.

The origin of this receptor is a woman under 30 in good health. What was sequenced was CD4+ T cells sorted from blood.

DNA for the CDR3: TGTGCCAGCAGCTTCCACCCTAACACTGAAGCTTTCTTT. This gives the protein CASSFHPNTEAFF. This sequence joins TRBV5-5 and TRBJ1-1, with D uncertain. The CDR3 is 13 residues long. The germline V and J ends were trimmed by 2 bases and 2 bases, with 7 bases remaining between them. Germline V lookup: CDR1 SGHKS, CDR2 YYEKEE (reference sequence).